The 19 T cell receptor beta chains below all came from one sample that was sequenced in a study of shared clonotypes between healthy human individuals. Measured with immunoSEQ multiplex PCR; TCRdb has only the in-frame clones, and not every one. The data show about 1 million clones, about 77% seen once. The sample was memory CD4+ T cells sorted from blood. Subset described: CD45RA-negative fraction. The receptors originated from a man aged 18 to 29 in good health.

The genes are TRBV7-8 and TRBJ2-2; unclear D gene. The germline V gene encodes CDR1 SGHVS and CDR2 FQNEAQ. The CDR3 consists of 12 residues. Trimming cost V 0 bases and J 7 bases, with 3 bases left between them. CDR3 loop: CASSLAYGELFF. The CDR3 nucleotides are TGTGCCAGCAGCTTAGCTTACGGGGAGCTGTTTTTT. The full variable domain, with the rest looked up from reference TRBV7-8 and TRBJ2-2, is GAGVSQSPRYKVAKRGQDVALRCDPISGHVSLFWYQQALGQGPEFLTYFQNEAQLDKSGLPSDRFFAERPEGSVSTLKIQRTQQEDSAVYLCASSLAYGELFFGEGSRLTVL.

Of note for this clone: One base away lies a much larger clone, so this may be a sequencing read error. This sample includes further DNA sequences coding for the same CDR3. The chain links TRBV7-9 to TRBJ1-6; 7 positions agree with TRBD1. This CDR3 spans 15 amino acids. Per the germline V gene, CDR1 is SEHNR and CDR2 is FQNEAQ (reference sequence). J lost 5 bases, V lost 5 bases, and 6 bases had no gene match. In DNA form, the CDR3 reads TGTGCCAGCAGCCCCCGACAGGGAGATAATTCACCCCTCCACTTT. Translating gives CASSPRQGDNSPLHF.

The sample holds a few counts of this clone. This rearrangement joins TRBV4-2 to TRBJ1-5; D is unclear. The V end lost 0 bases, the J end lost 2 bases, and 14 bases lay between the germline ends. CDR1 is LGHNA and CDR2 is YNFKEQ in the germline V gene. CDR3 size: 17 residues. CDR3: CASSQDLSILGNQPQHF. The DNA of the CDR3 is TGTGCCAGCAGCCAAGATCTAAGTATCCTAGGCAATCAGCCCCAGCATTTT.

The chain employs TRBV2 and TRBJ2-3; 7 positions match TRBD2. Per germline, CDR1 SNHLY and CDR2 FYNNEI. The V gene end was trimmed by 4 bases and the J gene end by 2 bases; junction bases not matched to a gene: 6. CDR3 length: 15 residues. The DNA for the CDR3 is TGTGCCAGCAGTGTCCCAGCGGGAATCACAGATACGCAGTATTTT. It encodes CASSVPAGITDTQYF.

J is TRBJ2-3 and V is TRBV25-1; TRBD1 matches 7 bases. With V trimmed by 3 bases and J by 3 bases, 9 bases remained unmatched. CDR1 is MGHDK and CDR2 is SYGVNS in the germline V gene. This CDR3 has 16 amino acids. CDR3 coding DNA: TGTGCCAGCAGTGACCTACAGGGGTGGGGGACAGATACGCAGTATTTT. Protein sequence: CASSDLQGWGTDTQYF.

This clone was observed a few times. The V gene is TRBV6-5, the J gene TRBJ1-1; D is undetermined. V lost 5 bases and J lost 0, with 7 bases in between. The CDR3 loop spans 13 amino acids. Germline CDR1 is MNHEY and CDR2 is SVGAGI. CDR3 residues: CASSPSLNTEAFF. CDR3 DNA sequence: TGTGCCAGCAGTCCCAGTCTGAACACTGAAGCTTTCTTT.

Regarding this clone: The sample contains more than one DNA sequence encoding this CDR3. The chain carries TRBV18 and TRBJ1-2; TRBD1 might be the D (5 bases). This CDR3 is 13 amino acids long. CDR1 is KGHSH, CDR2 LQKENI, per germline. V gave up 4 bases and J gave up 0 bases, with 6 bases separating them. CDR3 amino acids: CASSRDSNYGYTF. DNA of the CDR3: TGTGCCAGCTCACGGGACTCTAACTATGGCTACACCTTC.

In DNA, the CDR3 is TGCGCCAGCAGCCAAGAATATAGGGGATTTAACGAAGCTTTCTTT. It is translated as CASSQEYRGFNEAFF. The rearrangement uses TRBV4-3 and TRBJ1-1; perhaps TRBD1 as D (5 bases). There are 15 residues in the CDR3. V lost 0 bases and J 8 bases, leaving 16 bases between the germline ends. Germline lookup yields CDR1 LGHNA and CDR2 YSLEER.

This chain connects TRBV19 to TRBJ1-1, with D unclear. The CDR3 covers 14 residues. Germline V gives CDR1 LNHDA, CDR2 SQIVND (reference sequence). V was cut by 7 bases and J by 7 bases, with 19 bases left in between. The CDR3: CASTSSGSRGEAFF. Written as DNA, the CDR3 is TGTGCCAGTACCTCCTCGGGGTCCCGCGGTGAAGCTTTCTTT.

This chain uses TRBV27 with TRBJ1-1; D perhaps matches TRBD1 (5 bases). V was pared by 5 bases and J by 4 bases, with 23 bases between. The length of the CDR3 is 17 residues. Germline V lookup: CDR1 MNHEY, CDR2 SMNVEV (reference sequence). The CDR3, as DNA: TGTGCCAGCAGTCCTCGAGACAGACCCACCCGGAGCACTGAAGCTTTCTTT. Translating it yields CASSPRDRPTRSTEAFF.

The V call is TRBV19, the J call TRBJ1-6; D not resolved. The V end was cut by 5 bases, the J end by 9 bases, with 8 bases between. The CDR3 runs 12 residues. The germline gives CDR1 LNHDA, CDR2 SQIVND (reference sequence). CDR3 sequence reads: CASSASLSPLHF. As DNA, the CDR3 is TGTGCCAGTAGTGCCAGTCTTTCACCCCTCCACTTT.

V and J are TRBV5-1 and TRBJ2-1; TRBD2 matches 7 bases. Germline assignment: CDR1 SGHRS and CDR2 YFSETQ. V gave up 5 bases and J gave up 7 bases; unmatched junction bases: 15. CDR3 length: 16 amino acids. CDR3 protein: CASSRSESGRLNEQFF. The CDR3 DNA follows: TGCGCCAGCAGTCGTAGCGAATCCGGGAGGTTGAATGAGCAGTTCTTC.

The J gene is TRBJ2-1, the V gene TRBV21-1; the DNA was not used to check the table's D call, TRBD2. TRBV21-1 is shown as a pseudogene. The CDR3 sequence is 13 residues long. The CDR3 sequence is CASRPGTHNEQFF. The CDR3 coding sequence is TGTGCCAGCAGACCGGGGACTCACAATGAGCAGTTCTTC.

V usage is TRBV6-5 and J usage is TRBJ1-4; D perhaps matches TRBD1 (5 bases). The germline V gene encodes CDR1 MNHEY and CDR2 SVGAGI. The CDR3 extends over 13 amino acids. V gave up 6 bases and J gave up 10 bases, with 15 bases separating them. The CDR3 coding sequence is TGTGCCAGCAGGGGGCAGGGTTCTGGAAAACTGTTTTTT. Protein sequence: CASRGQGSGKLFF.

The CDR3 loop reads CASSDDPYEQYF. The CDR3 nucleotides read TGTGCCAGTAGTGACGACCCCTACGAGCAGTACTTC. The V gene is TRBV19, the J gene TRBJ2-7; D gene uncertain. Trimming removed 5 bases from V and 2 bases from J, with 7 bases in between. This CDR3 region has 12 residues. CDR1 and CDR2 (germline): LNHDA, SQIVND (reference sequence).

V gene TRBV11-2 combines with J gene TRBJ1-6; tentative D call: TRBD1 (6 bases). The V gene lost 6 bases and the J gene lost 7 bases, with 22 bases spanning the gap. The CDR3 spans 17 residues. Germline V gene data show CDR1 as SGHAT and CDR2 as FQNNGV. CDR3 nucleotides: TGTGCCAGCAGACCAGACAGGTCCTGGGTAGGGAATTCACCCCTCCACTTT. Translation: CASRPDRSWVGNSPLHF.

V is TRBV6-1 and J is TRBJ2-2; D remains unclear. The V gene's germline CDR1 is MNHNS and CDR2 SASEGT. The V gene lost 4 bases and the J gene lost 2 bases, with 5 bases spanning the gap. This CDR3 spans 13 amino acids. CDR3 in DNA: TGTGCCAGCAGTGTGACAAACACCGGGGAGCTGTTTTTT. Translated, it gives CASSVTNTGELFF.

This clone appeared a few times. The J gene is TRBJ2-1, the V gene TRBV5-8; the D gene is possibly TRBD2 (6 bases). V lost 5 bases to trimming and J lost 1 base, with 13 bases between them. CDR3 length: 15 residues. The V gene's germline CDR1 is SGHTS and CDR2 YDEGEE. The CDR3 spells CASRTGSSSYNEQFF. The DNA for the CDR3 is TGTGCCAGCAGAACCGGGAGCAGTTCCTACAATGAGCAGTTCTTC.

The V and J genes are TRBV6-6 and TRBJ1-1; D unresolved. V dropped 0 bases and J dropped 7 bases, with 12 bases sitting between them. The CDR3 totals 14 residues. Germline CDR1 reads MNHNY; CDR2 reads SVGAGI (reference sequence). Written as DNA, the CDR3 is TGTGCCAGCAGTTACTCGAAGGCTCAGAGTGAAGCTTTCTTT. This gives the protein CASSYSKAQSEAFF.